This TCR beta chain was sequenced during a study of regulatory T cells in long-lasting Graves disease. Across the whole study: Graves' patients diagnosed newly had used antithyroid drugs under 3 months.

CDR1 is PRHDT and CDR2 is FYEKMQ in the germline V gene (reference sequence). Trimming cost V 4 bases and J 4 bases; bases outside gene matches: 4. The CDR3 is made up of 15 amino acids. As for time point: newly diagnosed GD, antithyroid drugs for less than 3 months. Following extraction of RNA from PBMCs, that RNA was used to make the TCR library. Investigators report Graves' disease was diagnosed under American Thyroid Association guidelines. HTBI primers from iRepertoire and Arm-PCR of CDR3 regions yielded the TCR beta libraries. TCRdb analysed the multiplex PCR reads with MiXCR anew, one entry per CDR3 protein. The table includes more than 300,000 distinct CDR3 sequences, roughly 12% detected once. This clonotype came up many times. Separately, the same data were catalogued under a study of T cells in Graves' hyperthyroidism and ophthalmopathy.

This material consisted of peripheral blood mononuclear cells (PBMCs), taken at new diagnosis, from a patient treated with antithyroid drugs. The clonotype comes from a woman under 30 with Graves disease. This chain links TRBV13 with TRBJ1-5; 10 positions agree with TRBD1. This CDR3 reads CASSSRQGANQPQHF. The CDR3 nucleotides read TGTGCCAGCAGCTCGAGACAGGGGGCAAATCAGCCCCAGCATTTT.